Listed here are 30 T cell receptor beta chains from one sample, sequenced in a study of cytomegalovirus exposure and HLA in healthy donors. PCR involved 60 Vbeta and 13 Jbeta primers. Generated by immunoSEQ multiplex PCR, the TCRdb table keeps only in-frame clones and is missing some. The sample yields about 160,000 clones, around 79% seen once. Sequencing was performed on PBMCs. These receptor sequences come from a woman in her forties in good health and CMV-seronegative.

The CDR3 DNA is TGTGCCAGCACTCTATCTAGAGAGTCCCCCTACGAGCAGTACTTC. Translating it yields CASTLSRESPYEQYF. J is TRBJ2-7 and V is TRBV28, with D unclear. Germline lookup yields CDR1 MDHEN and CDR2 SYDVKM. The CDR3 has 15 residues. Trimming took 7 bases from V and 2 from J, leaving 18 bases between them.

The chain carries TRBV6-1 and TRBJ2-3, with D possibly matching TRBD2 (6 bases). Deletions cut 7 bases from V and 1 base from J, with 15 bases between. The CDR3 extends over 15 amino acids. Germline V gene sequence: CDR1 MNHNS, CDR2 SASEGT. CDR3 protein: CASKGLDYRTDTQYF. The DNA of the CDR3 is TGTGCCAGCAAAGGTTTGGACTACCGCACAGATACGCAGTATTTT.

J is TRBJ1-6 and V is TRBV19; D may be TRBD1 (6 bases). This CDR3 has 15 amino acids. Germline CDR1 is LNHDA and CDR2 is SQIVND (reference sequence). V lost 3 bases and J 8 bases, leaving 14 bases between the germline ends. The chain's CDR3 is CASSIGTSTDSPLHF. As DNA, the CDR3 is TGTGCCAGTAGTATCGGGACATCCACCGATTCACCCCTCCACTTT.

In DNA form, the CDR3 reads TGTGCTAGTGGTTTACCCCGACAGCACTCTGGAAACACCATATATTTT. It specifies CASGLPRQHSGNTIYF. V usage is TRBV12-5 and J usage is TRBJ1-3; D possibly corresponds to TRBD1 (5 bases). V gave up 3 bases and J gave up 0 bases, with 12 bases separating them. Germline V lookup: CDR1 LGHNT, CDR2 FRNRAP. CDR3 length equals 16 residues.

The rearrangement joins TRBV5-1 to TRBJ2-1; TRBD1 agrees at 7 bases. This CDR3 has 14 amino acids. The ends lost 0 bases at V and 5 bases at J; junction bases unmatched: 2. Germline V gives CDR1 SGHRS, CDR2 YFSETQ. The CDR3 DNA reads TGCGCCAGCAGCTTGGCGGGGACAGACAATGAGCAGTTCTTC. Its protein product is CASSLAGTDNEQFF.

The chain couples TRBV27 to TRBJ1-5; unclear D gene. The CDR3 sequence is 13 residues long. V lost 5 bases, J lost 3 bases, and 8 bases lay in between. In germline, CDR1 is MNHEY, CDR2 SMNVEV (reference sequence). CDR3 bases: TGTGCCAGCAGTGAGGGTACCAATCAGCCCCAGCATTTT. Its protein product is CASSEGTNQPQHF.

V gene TRBV7-3 combines with J gene TRBJ2-1; perhaps TRBD1 as D (6 bases). CDR3 length: 16 amino acids. In germline, CDR1 is SGHTA, CDR2 FQGTGA. Trimming took off 5 bases at V and 3 bases at J, with 17 bases between the two ends. The CDR3 here is CASSKRGTSNYNEQFF. CDR3 DNA: TGTGCCAGCAGCAAAAGGGGGACGTCCAACTACAATGAGCAGTTCTTC.

The CDR3 DNA follows: TGTGCCAGCAGCCGACGGGTGAACACTGAAGCTTTCTTT. Protein sequence: CASSRRVNTEAFF. This chain uses TRBV6-5 with TRBJ1-1, with D unclear. V was trimmed by 6 bases and J by 0 bases, leaving 8 bases between them. Germline V lookup: CDR1 MNHEY, CDR2 SVGAGI. This CDR3 has 13 amino acids.

CDR3 protein: CAISESKGEGHLYNEQFF. The CDR3 nucleotides read TGTGCCATCAGTGAGTCCAAAGGGGAGGGACACCTCTACAATGAGCAGTTCTTC. The chain carries TRBV10-3 and TRBJ2-1, with D tentatively TRBD2 (7 bases). The germline V gene encodes CDR1 ENHRY and CDR2 SYGVKD. There are 18 residues in the CDR3. V lost 0 bases and J 3 bases, leaving 18 bases between the germline ends.

The chain has TRBV6-5 and TRBJ2-7; perhaps TRBD2 as D (5 bases). The germline V gene encodes CDR1 MNHEY and CDR2 SVGAGI. V dropped 6 bases and J dropped 2 bases, with 14 bases sitting between them. The CDR3 is made up of 14 amino acids. The CDR3 DNA is TGTGCCAGCAGGCTAGGACTTTTGCCCTACGAGCAGTACTTC. Its protein product is CASRLGLLPYEQYF.

This rearrangement joins TRBV5-1 to TRBJ2-2; D call uncertain. Trimming shortened V by 4 bases and J by 5 bases, and 18 bases separated the two germline ends. The length of the CDR3 is 16 residues. Per the germline V gene, CDR1 is SGHRS and CDR2 is YFSETQ. For the CDR3, the DNA is TGCGCCAGCAGCCCCCTTCAAGGAATCGGGACCGGGGAGCTGTTTTTT. Its translation is CASSPLQGIGTGELFF.

V usage is TRBV5-5 and J usage is TRBJ1-6; D ambiguous. V was cut by 6 bases and J by 7 bases, with 20 bases left in between. This CDR3 is built from 16 residues. Looked up from germline, CDR1 is SGHKS and CDR2 is YYEKEE (reference sequence). The CDR3 spells CASKSDLPLLNSPLHF. The CDR3 region has the DNA TGTGCCAGCAAGAGCGACCTTCCTCTTTTAAATTCACCCCTCCACTTT. The full variable domain, its missing parts supplied by reference TRBV5-5 and TRBJ1-6, is DAGVTQSPTHLIKTRGQQVTLRCSPISGHKSVSWYQQVLGQGPQFIFQYYEKEERGRGNFPDRFSARQFPNYSSELNVNALLLGDSALYLCASKSDLPLLNSPLHFGNGTRLTVT.

This clone appeared a few times. V usage is TRBV6-1 and J usage is TRBJ1-4; the D gene is possibly TRBD1 (6 bases). CDR3 length: 17 amino acids. CDR1 and CDR2 (germline): MNHNS, SASEGT. The V end lost 2 bases, the J end lost 4 bases, and 17 bases lay between the germline ends. CDR3: CASSERFGGRGNEKLFF. The CDR3 coding sequence is TGTGCCAGCAGTGAAAGGTTTGGGGGCCGGGGTAATGAAAAACTGTTTTTT.

In its sample, this clone was seen once. The V call is TRBV6-1, the J call TRBJ2-5; D is possibly TRBD1 (5 bases). Trimming removed 3 bases at V and 1 base at J, with 9 bases between. The CDR3 sequence is 14 residues long. CDR1 is MNHNS, CDR2 SASEGT, per germline. CDR3 residues: CASSDGQGQETQYF. The CDR3 nucleotides are TGTGCCAGCAGTGATGGTCAGGGCCAAGAGACCCAGTACTTC.

The chain recombines TRBV10-2 with TRBJ2-3; TRBD2 matches 8 bases. The CDR3 loop spans 16 amino acids. With V trimmed by 4 bases and J by 0 bases, 6 bases remained unmatched. Germline assignment: CDR1 WSHSY and CDR2 SAAADI. This CDR3 is CASSGRTGGSTDTQYF. CDR3 DNA sequence: TGCGCCAGCAGTGGAAGAACGGGGGGGAGCACAGATACGCAGTATTTT.

This clone was observed a single time. The chain carries TRBV7-9 and TRBJ1-2; maybe TRBD1 (5 bases). Germline V lookup: CDR1 SEHNR, CDR2 FQNEAQ (reference sequence). V shed 5 bases and J shed 0 bases, with 16 bases lying between them. The CDR3 has 16 residues. In DNA form, the CDR3 reads TGTGCCAGCAGCCTCCGAACAGGATCAGCTAACTATGGCTACACCTTC. This gives the protein CASSLRTGSANYGYTF. The variable domain in full, with the rest retrieved from reference TRBV7-9 and TRBJ1-2, is DTGVSQNPRHKITKRGQNVTFRCDPISEHNRLYWYRQTLGQGPEFLTYFQNEAQLEKSRLLSDRFSAERPKGSFSTLEIQRTEQGDSAMYLCASSLRTGSANYGYTFGSGTRLTVV.

This clone was counted many times. The genes are TRBV5-4 and TRBJ1-1; possible D gene TRBD1, 5 bases. CDR3 size: 14 residues. V lost 5 bases to trimming and J lost 1 base, with 12 bases between them. Germline values: CDR1 SGHNT, CDR2 YYREEE (reference sequence). The CDR3 nucleotides read TGTGCCAGCAGTACCCTCAGGGAGAACACTGAAGCTTTCTTT. It specifies CASSTLRENTEAFF.

The table lists this clone with a count of one. The gene calls are TRBV5-4 and TRBJ2-7; 7 nucleotides agree with TRBD1. The CDR3 extends over 15 amino acids. Germline values: CDR1 SGHNT, CDR2 YYREEE (reference sequence). Unmatched junction bases numbered 5, after V lost 2 bases and J lost 0 bases. The CDR3 sequence is CASSLKQGSSYEQYF. The CDR3 DNA sequence: TGTGCCAGCAGCTTAAAACAGGGGAGCTCCTACGAGCAGTACTTC.

The V and J genes are TRBV4-1 and TRBJ1-5; 9 positions agree with TRBD1. V lost 1 base to trimming and J lost 6 bases; unmatched junction nucleotides: 10. In germline, CDR1 is MGHRA, CDR2 YSYEKL. The CDR3 covers 17 residues. The CDR3 bases are TGCGCCAGCAGCCAAGGTATGGGACAGGGCCGAGGTCAGCCCCAGCATTTT. Translating gives CASSQGMGQGRGQPQHF.

This clone was seen only a few times. The chain combines TRBV5-6 with TRBJ1-3; D gene unclear. The germline V gene encodes CDR1 SGHDT and CDR2 YYEEEE. This CDR3 is built from 12 residues. Trimming cost V 4 bases and J 3 bases, with 5 bases left between them. CDR3 nucleotide sequence: TGTGCCAGCAGCCCCCTTGGAAACACCATATATTTT. Its translation is CASSPLGNTIYF.

V gene TRBV6-4 combines with J gene TRBJ1-1; possibly TRBD1 for D (6 bases). The CDR3 extends over 14 amino acids. The V end was cut by 10 bases, the J end by 1 base, with 16 bases between. Germline V gene sequence: CDR1 MRHNA, CDR2 SNTAGT. CDR3 in amino acids: CATRPDRSNTEAFF. CDR3 in DNA: TGTGCCACCAGGCCAGACAGGTCGAACACTGAAGCTTTCTTT.

The chain employs TRBV5-1 and TRBJ2-7, with TRBD1 matching over 10 bases. CDR1 is SGHRS, CDR2 YFSETQ, per germline. J lost 2 bases, V lost 3 bases, and 5 bases had no gene match. The CDR3 is 15 amino acids. The CDR3 nucleotides read TGCGCCAGCAGCTACACCGGGACAGGGGCCTACGAGCAGTACTTC. Protein sequence: CASSYTGTGAYEQYF.

The CDR3 is CASSQQGMYTEAFF. CDR3 bases: TGCGCCAGCAGCCAACAGGGGATGTACACTGAAGCTTTCTTT. The chain couples TRBV5-1 to TRBJ1-1; 7 bases are shared with TRBD1. V was pared by 4 bases and J by 3 bases, with 6 bases of the junction left unmatched. This CDR3 comprises 14 residues. The V gene's germline CDR1 is SGHRS and CDR2 YFSETQ.

The chain links TRBV11-2 to TRBJ2-5; 9 nucleotides match TRBD2. Germline V gene lookup returns CDR1 SGHAT and CDR2 FQNNGV. This CDR3 spans 15 amino acids. V lost 1 base to trimming and J lost 3 bases; unmatched junction nucleotides: 3. The CDR3 bases are TGTGCCAGCAGCTTAGCTAGCGGGGTGGAAGAGACCCAGTACTTC. Protein sequence: CASSLASGVEETQYF.

This clone was seen more than once but under ten times. The chain is built from TRBV19 and TRBJ2-2; 7 nucleotides line up with TRBD1. Germline CDR1 and CDR2: LNHDA and SQIVND (reference sequence). This CDR3 is 12 amino acids long. The junction had 6 bases not matched to a gene; V was cut back by 5 bases and J by 12 bases. The CDR3 loop reads CASSPSDRKLFF. The CDR3 coding sequence is TGTGCCAGTAGTCCCTCGGACAGGAAGCTGTTTTTT.

This chain uses TRBV5-4 with TRBJ1-1, with TRBD1 identical over 9 bases. The CDR3 runs 14 residues. In germline, CDR1 is SGHNT, CDR2 YYREEE (reference sequence). The ends lost 2 bases at V and 1 base at J; junction bases unmatched: 0. The CDR3 DNA reads as TGTGCCAGCAGCTTACAGGGGGCGAACACTGAAGCTTTCTTT. Its protein product is CASSLQGANTEAFF.

This chain uses TRBV5-1 with TRBJ2-1, with TRBD2 identical over 8 bases. The CDR3 consists of 15 residues. The V gene end was trimmed by 3 bases and the J gene end by 9 bases; junction bases not matched to a gene: 11. Germline CDR1 is SGHRS and CDR2 is YFSETQ. CDR3 nucleotide sequence: TGCGCCAGCAGCTCGGGACTAGGGGAACGGGGTGAGCAGTTCTTC. This codes for CASSSGLGERGEQFF.

This clone has only a few counts. The chain links TRBV7-7 to TRBJ2-1; TRBD2 matches 7 bases. The CDR3 is made up of 15 amino acids. V trimming: 5 bases; J trimming: 1 base; junction bases outside the gene matches: 5. Germline lookup yields CDR1 SSHAT and CDR2 FNYEAQ (reference sequence). This CDR3 reads CASSRLGGSYNEQFF. The CDR3, as DNA: TGTGCCAGCAGCCGGCTCGGGGGGTCCTACAATGAGCAGTTCTTC.

This clone was recorded at least ten times. The chain links TRBV19 to TRBJ2-5; 10 bases match TRBD1. This CDR3 comprises 12 residues. The ends lost 9 bases at V and 13 bases at J; junction bases unmatched: 11. Per germline, CDR1 LNHDA and CDR2 SQIVND (reference sequence). Here the CDR3 reads CASTGQGISWYF. CDR3 DNA: TGTGCCAGCACGGGACAGGGGATTTCCTGGTACTTC.

This clone occurred a few times. This chain joins TRBV5-1 and TRBJ2-5; TRBD2 might be the D (5 bases). Germline assignment: CDR1 SGHRS and CDR2 YFSETQ. Trimming left V 0 bases short and J 0 bases short, with 6 bases between. There are 14 residues in the CDR3. For the CDR3, the DNA is TGCGCCAGCAGCTTGGCCGGGAACCAAGAGACCCAGTACTTC. Translated, it gives CASSLAGNQETQYF.